The following is a T cell receptor (beta chain) sequence with its context. Antigen unknown. The sample belongs to a study of cytomegalovirus exposure and HLA in healthy donors. General study results and limits: In a later analysis, across HLA loci, associated TCR counts were highest for DRB1, lowest for HLA-C.

The ends were cut back, 0 bases at V and 1 base at J, with 10 bases in the middle. Germline V CDR1 and CDR2: SGHRS, YFSETQ. The CDR3 has 15 residues. Vbeta (60) and Jbeta (13) primers were used in the PCR. Libraries were prepared by immunoSEQ multiplex PCR; TCRdb keeps only in-frame clonotypes and omits some of them. Of approximately 140,000 clones in the sample, roughly 79% are singletons; the top ten hold around 2%. What was sequenced was PBMCs. This receptor was identified in a woman between 40 and 50 years old in good health and CMV-seronegative. V usage is TRBV5-1 and J usage is TRBJ2-5; tentative D call: TRBD1 (5 bases). The CDR3 protein is CASSLGQSFQETQYF. CDR3 nucleotides: TGCGCCAGCAGCTTGGGACAGAGCTTCCAAGAGACCCAGTACTTC.